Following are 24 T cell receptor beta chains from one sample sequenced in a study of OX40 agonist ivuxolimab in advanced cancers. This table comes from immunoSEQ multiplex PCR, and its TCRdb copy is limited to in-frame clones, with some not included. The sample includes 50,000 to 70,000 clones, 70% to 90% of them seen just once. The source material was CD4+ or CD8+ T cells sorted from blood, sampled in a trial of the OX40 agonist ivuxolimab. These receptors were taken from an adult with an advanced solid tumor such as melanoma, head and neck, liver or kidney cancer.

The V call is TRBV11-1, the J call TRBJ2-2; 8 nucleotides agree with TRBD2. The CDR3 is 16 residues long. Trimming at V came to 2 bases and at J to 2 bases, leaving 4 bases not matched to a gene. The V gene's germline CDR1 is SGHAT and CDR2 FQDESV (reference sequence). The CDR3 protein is CASSLTSGVNTGELFF. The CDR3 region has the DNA TGTGCCAGCAGCTTAACTAGCGGAGTTAACACCGGGGAGCTGTTTTTT. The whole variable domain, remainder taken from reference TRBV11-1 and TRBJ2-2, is EAEVAQSPRYKITEKSQAVAFWCDPISGHATLYWYRQILGQGPELLVQFQDESVVDDSQLPKDRFSAERLKGVDSTLKIQPAELGDSAMYLCASSLTSGVNTGELFFGEGSRLTVL.

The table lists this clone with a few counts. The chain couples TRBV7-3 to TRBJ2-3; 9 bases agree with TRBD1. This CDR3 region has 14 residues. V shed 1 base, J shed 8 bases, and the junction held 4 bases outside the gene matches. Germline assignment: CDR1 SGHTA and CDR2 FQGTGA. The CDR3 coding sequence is TGTGCCAGCAGCTTAAAACAGGGGGCGACTACGCAGTATTTT. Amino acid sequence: CASSLKQGATTQYF.

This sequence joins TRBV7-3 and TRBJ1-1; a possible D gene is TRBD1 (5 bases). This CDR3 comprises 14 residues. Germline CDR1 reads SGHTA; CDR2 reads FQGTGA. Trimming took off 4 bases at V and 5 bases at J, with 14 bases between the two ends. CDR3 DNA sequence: TGTGCCAGCAGCTCCGGACCGGGGGGGACTGAAGCTTTCTTT. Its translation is CASSSGPGGTEAFF. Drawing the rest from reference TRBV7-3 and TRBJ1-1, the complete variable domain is GAGVSQTPSNKVTEKGKYVELRCDPISGHTALYWYRQSLGQGPEFLIYFQGTGAADDSGLPNDRFFAVRPEGSVSTLKIQRTERGDSAVYLCASSSGPGGTEAFFGQGTRLTVV.

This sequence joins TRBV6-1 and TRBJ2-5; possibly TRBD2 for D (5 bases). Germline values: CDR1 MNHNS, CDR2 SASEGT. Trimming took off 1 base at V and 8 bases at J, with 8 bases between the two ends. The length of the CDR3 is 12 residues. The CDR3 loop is CASSEVRDTQYF. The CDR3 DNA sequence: TGTGCCAGCAGTGAAGTACGGGATACCCAGTACTTC.

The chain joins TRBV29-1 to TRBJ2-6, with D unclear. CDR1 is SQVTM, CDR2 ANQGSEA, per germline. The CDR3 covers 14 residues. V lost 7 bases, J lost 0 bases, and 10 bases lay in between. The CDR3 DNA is TGCAGCGCTTCAGAGAGCTCTGGGGCCAACGTCCTGACTTTC. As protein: CSASESSGANVLTF. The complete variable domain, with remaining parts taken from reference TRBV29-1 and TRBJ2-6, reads SAVISQKPSRDICQRGTSLTIQCQVDSQVTMMFWYRQQPGQSLTLIATANQGSEATYESGFVIDKFPISRPNLTFSTLTVSNMSPEDSSIYLCSASESSGANVLTFGAGSRLTVL.

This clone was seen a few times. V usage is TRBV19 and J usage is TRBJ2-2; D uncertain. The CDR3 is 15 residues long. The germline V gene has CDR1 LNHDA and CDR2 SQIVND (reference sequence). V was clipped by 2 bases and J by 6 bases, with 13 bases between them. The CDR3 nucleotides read TGTGCCAGTAGTATAAACCACCAGTTATCCGGGGAGCTGTTTTTT. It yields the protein CASSINHQLSGELFF.

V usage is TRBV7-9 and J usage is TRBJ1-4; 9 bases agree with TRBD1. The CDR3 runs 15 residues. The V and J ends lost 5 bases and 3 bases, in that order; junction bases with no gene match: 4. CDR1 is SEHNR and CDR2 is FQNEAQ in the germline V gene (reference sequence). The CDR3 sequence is CASSRTGAPNEKLFF. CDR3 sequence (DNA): TGTGCCAGCAGCCGGACAGGGGCTCCTAATGAAAAACTGTTTTTT.

Here the CDR3 reads CASSGATVNTEAFF. In DNA form, the CDR3 reads TGTGCCAGCAGTGGAGCTACGGTGAACACTGAAGCTTTCTTT. This sequence joins TRBV6-1 and TRBJ1-1; D is uncertain. Germline V CDR1 and CDR2: MNHNS, SASEGT. There are 14 residues in the CDR3. The V end was cut by 4 bases, the J end by 0 bases, with 9 bases between.

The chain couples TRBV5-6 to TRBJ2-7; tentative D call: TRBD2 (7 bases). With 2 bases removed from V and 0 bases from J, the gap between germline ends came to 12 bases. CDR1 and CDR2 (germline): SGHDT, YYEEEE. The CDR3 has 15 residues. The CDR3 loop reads CASSFGGLLSYEQYF. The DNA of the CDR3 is TGTGCCAGCAGCTTCGGGGGGCTCCTCTCCTACGAGCAGTACTTC.

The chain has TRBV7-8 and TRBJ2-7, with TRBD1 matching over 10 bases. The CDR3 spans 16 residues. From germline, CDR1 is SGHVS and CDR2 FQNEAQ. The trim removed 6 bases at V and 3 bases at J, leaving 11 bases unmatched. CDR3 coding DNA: TGTGCCAGCAGTCCCGAGGTCGGGACAGGGGTCTACGAGCAGTACTTC. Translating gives CASSPEVGTGVYEQYF.

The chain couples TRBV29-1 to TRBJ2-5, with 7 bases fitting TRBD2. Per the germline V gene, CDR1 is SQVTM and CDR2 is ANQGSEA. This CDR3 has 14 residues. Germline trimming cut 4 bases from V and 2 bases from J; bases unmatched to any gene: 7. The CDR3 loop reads CSVVVYGGQETQYF. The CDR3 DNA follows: TGCAGCGTTGTAGTGTACGGGGGGCAAGAGACCCAGTACTTC.

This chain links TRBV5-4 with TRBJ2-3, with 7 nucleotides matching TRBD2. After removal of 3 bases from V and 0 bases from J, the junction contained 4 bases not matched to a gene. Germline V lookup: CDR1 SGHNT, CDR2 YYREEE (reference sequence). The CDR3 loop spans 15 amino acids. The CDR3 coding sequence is TGTGCCAGCAGCTGGGACTACTCTAGCACAGATACGCAGTATTTT. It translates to CASSWDYSSTDTQYF. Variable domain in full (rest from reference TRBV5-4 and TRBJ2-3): ETGVTQSPTHLIKTRGQQVTLRCSSQSGHNTVSWYQQALGQGPQFIFQYYREEENGRGNFPPRFSGLQFPNYSSELNVNALELDDSALYLCASSWDYSSTDTQYFGPGTRLTVL.

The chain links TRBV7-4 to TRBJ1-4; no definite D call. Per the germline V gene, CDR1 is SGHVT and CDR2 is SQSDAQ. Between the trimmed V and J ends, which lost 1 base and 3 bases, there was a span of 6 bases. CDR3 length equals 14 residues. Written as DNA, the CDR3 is TGTGCCAGCAGCTTAGGTGAAGCTAATGAAAAACTGTTTTTT. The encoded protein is CASSLGEANEKLFF.

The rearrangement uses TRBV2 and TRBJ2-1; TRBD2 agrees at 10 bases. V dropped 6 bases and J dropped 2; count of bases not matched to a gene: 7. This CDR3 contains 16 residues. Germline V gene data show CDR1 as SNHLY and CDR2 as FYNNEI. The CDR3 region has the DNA TGTGCCAGCAGGAGGGCTAGCGGGAGCACCTACAATGAGCAGTTCTTC. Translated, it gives CASRRASGSTYNEQFF.

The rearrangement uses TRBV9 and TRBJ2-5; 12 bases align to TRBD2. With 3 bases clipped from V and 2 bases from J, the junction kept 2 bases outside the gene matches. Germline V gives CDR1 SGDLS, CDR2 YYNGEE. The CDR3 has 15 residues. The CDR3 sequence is CASSGTSGNQETQYF. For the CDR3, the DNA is TGTGCCAGCAGCGGGACTAGCGGGAATCAAGAGACCCAGTACTTC.

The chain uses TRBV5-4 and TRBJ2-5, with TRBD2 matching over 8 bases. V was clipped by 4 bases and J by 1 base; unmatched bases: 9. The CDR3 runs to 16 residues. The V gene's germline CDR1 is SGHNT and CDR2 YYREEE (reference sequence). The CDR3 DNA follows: TGTGCCAGCAGCACGCGAGCGGGAGCGGTCCAAGAGACCCAGTACTTC. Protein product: CASSTRAGAVQETQYF.

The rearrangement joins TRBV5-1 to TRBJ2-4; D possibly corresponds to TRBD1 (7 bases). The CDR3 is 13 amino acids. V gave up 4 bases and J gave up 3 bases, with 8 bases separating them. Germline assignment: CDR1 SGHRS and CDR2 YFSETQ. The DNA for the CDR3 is TGCGCCAGCAGCCAGGGGGGCAAAAACATTCAGTACTTC. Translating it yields CASSQGGKNIQYF.

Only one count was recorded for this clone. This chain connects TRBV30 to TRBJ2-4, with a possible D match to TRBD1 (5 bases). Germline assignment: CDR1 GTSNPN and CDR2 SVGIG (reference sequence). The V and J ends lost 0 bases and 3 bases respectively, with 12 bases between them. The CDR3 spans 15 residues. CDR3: CAWSVGAGGKNIQYF. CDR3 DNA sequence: TGTGCCTGGAGTGTAGGGGCCGGCGGCAAAAACATTCAGTACTTC.

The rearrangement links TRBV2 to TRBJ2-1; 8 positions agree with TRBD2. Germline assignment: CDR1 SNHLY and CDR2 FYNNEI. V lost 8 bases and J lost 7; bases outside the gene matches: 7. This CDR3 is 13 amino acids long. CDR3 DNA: TGTGCCAGCCAAGGGACTAGGGGAAATGAGCAGTTCTTC. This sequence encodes CASQGTRGNEQFF. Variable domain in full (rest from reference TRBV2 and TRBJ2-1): EPEVTQTPSHQVTQMGQEVILRCVPISNHLYFYWYRQILGQKVEFLVSFYNNEISEKSEIFDDQFSVERPDGSNFTLKIRSTKLEDSAMYFCASQGTRGNEQFFGPGTRLTVL.

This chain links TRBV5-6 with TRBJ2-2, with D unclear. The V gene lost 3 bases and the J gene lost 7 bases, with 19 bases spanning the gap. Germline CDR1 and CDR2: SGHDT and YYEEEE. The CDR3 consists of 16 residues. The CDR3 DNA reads TGTGCCAGCAGCTCCAGAAGGACCTGGTATGTCGGGGAGCTGTTTTTT. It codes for CASSSRRTWYVGELFF. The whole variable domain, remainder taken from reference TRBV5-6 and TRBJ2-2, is DAGVTQSPTHLIKTRGQQVTLRCSPKSGHDTVSWYQQALGQGPQFIFQYYEEEERQRGNFPDRFSGHQFPNYSSELNVNALLLGDSALYLCASSSRRTWYVGELFFGEGSRLTVL.

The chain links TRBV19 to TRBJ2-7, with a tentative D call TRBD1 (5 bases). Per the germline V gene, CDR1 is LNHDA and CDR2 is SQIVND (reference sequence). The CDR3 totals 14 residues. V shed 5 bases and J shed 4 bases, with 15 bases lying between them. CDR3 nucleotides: TGTGCCAGTAGTGGCTCAGGGATCTTTTACGAGCAGTACTTC. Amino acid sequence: CASSGSGIFYEQYF.

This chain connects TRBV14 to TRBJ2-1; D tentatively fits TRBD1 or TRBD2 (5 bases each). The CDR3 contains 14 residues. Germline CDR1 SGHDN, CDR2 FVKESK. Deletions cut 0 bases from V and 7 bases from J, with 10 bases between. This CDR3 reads CASSQDLGENEQFF. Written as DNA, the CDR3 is TGTGCCAGCAGCCAAGATTTAGGGGAGAATGAGCAGTTCTTC.

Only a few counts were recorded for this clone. In nucleotides, the CDR3 is TGTGCCATCAGTGAACCGCGTAATGAAAAACTGTTTTTT. It yields the protein CAISEPRNEKLFF. The V call is TRBV10-3, the J call TRBJ1-4; no reliable D call. From germline, CDR1 is ENHRY and CDR2 SYGVKD. V dropped 3 bases and J dropped 4 bases, with 6 bases sitting between them. CDR3 length: 13 amino acids.

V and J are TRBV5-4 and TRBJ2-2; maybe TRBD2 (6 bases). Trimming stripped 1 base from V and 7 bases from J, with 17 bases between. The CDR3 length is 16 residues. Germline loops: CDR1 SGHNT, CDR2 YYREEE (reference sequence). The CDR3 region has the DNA TGTGCCAGCAGCTTGCCGGGACTGGATATGGGCGGGGAGCTGTTTTTT. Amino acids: CASSLPGLDMGGELFF.